This T cell receptor (beta chain) was captured in a study of blood T cell repertoires in COVID-19. At the level of the study: The United States, Italy and Spain supplied acute and convalescent COVID-19 samples. T cells, B-cell-depleted T cells, or PBMCs supplied cDNA or gDNA.

Methods used by the authors: By means of reference gene primer amplification, nucleated cell counts were estimated. Clones were sequenced by immunoSEQ multiplex PCR, and TCRdb holds only the in-frame ones, with some missing. That table gives V, J and clone size, and the DNA gave D and trimming. Here the sample spans about 250,000 clones, 80% to 90% being singletons. Germline values: CDR1 MDHEN, CDR2 SYDVKM. The CDR3 is 11 residues long. The J segment lost 8 bases and the V segment lost 10 bases, leaving 3 bases of the junction unmatched. The sequence was obtained from a man between 25 and 39 years old with acute or convalescent COVID-19. The sequenced sample was peripheral blood. This rearrangement joins TRBV28 to TRBJ1-4; TRBD1 matches at 8 bases. For the CDR3, the DNA is TGTGCCACCAACAGGGGGGAAAAACTGTTTTTT. Amino acids: CATNRGEKLFF.